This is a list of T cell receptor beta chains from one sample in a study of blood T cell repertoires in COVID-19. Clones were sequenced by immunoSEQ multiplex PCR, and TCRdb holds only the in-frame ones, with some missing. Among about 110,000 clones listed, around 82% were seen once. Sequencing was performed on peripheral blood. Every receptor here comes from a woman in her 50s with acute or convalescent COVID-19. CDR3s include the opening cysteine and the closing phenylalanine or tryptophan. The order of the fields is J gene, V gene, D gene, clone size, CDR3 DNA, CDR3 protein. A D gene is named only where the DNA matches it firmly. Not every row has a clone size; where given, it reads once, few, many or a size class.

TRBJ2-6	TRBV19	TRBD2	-	TGTGCCAGTAGTCCTCGAGCGGGGGCCAACTCTGGGGCCAACGTCCTGACTTTC	CASSPRAGANSGANVLTF
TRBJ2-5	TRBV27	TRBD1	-	TGTGCCAGCAGAGGGACAGGGGAAGAGACCCAGTACTTC	CASRGTGEETQYF
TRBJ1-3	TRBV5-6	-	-	TGTGCCAGCAGCTTGATTACAGGGTACTCTGGAAACACCATATATTTT	CASSLITGYSGNTIYF
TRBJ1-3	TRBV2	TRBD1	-	TGTGCCAGCAGTGGCGCAGGGGGCAGAGGAAACACCATATATTTT	CASSGAGGRGNTIYF
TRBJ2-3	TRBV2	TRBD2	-	TGTGCCAGAAGGGTCCAGCGGGGGACCAGCACAGATACGCAGTATTTT	CARRVQRGTSTDTQYF
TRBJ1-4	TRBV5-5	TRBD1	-	TGTGCCAGCAGCCGAGGGGACAGTATTAATGAAAAACTGTTTTTT	CASSRGDSINEKLFF
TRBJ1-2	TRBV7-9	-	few	TGTGCCAGCTCGCGGGCAGACTTCGTCTACACCTTC	CASSRADFVYTF
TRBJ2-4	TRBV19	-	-	TGTGCCAGTCAGGACTTACTAGCCAAAAACATTCAGTACTTC	CASQDLLAKNIQYF
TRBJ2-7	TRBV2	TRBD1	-	TGTGCCAGCAGCGGGACAGCCTTTTCCTACGAGCAGTACTTC	CASSGTAFSYEQYF
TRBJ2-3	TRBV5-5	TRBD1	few	TGTGCCAGCAGAAGAACAGGGGGCACAGATACGCAGTATTTT	CASRRTGGTDTQYF
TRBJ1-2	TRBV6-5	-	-	TGTGCCAGCAGGGGGCAGGGTAAATATGGCTACACCTTC	CASRGQGKYGYTF
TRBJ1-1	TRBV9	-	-	TGTGCCAGCAGCCCCCTGACAGTTGGGAACACTGAAGCTTTCTTT	CASSPLTVGNTEAFF
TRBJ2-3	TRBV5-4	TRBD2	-	TGTGCCAGCAGCAGGCGTAGCGGGGGGGGACCCACAGATACGCAGTATTTT	CASSRRSGGGPTDTQYF
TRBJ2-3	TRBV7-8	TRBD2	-	TGTGCCAGCACCTCCCGGCGGGGGGCGGGAGATACGCAGTATTTT	CASTSRRGAGDTQYF
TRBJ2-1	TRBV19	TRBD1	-	TGTGCCAGTAGTAGGGGACAGGGGTCCTACAATGAGCAGTTCTTC	CASSRGQGSYNEQFF
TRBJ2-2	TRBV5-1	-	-	TGCGCCAGCAGCTTGGTGGTCCCCGGCACCGGGGAGCTGTTTTTT	CASSLVVPGTGELFF
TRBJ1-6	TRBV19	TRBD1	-	TGTGCCAGTAACGAATACAGGGGGCCCCTCCACTTT	CASNEYRGPLHF
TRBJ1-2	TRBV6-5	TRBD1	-	TGTGCCAGCACAAGACAGGGAGCCTATGGCTACACCTTC	CASTRQGAYGYTF
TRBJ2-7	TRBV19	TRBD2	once	TGTACCAGTAGGTATTCTAGTAGCGGGGTCTCCTACGAGCAGTACTTC	CTSRYSSSGVSYEQYF
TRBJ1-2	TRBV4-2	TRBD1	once	TGTGCCAGCAGCCAAGAAAAGGGACAGGGGGCATGGGGCTACACCTTC	CASSQEKGQGAWGYTF
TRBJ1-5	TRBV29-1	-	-	TGCAGCGCGTCCGACAGTCTCAATCAGCCCCAGCATTTT	CSASDSLNQPQHF
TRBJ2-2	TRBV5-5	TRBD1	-	TGTGCCAGCAGCGCGACAGGGACCACTCTCCTTATTGGGGAGCTGTTTTTT	CASSATGTTLLIGELFF
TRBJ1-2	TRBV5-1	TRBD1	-	TGCGCCAGCAGCTCCCCCGACAGGGAGTACGGATATGGCTACACCTTC	CASSSPDREYGYGYTF
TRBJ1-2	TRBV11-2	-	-	TGTGCCAGCAGTCGTGGGTTCGGGGGCTACACCTTC	CASSRGFGGYTF
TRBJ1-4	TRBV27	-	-	TGTGCCAGCAGTTTTGAGGGTCGGGCTAATGAAAAACTGTTTTTT	CASSFEGRANEKLFF
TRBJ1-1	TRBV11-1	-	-	TGTGCCAGCAGTTTGGGGAGGGGAGTAAGCACTGAAGCTTTCTTT	CASSLGRGVSTEAFF
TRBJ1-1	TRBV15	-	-	TGTGCCACCAGCAGAGATTTGCAGACTGAAGCTTTCTTT	CATSRDLQTEAFF
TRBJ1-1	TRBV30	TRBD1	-	TGTGCCTGGAGTATAACAGGGGTCAAGGCTGAAGCTTTCTTT	CAWSITGVKAEAFF
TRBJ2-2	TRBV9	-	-	TGTGCCAGCAGCCTTCTAGGGGGACAGAACACCGGGGAGCTGTTTTTT	CASSLLGGQNTGELFF